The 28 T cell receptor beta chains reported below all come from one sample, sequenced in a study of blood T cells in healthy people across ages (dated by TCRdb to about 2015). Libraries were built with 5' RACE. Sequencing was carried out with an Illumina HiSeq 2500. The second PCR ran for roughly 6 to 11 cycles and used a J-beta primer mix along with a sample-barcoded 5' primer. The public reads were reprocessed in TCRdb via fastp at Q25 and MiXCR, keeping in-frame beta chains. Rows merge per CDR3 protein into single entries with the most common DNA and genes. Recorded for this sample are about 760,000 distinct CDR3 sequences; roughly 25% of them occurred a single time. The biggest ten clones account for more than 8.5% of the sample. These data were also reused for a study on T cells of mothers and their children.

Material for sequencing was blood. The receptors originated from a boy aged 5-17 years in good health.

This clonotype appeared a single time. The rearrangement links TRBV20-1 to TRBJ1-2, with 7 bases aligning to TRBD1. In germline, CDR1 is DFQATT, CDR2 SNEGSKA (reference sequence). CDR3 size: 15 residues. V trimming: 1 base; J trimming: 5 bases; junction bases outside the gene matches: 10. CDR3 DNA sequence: TGCAGTGCTAGAGCCAGACAGGGATCAGTTTATGGCTACACCTTC. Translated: CSARARQGSVYGYTF.

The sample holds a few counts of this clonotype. The chain's CDR3 is CASSPRGRDEKLFF. DNA of the CDR3: TGTGCCAGCAGTCCCAGGGGAAGGGATGAAAAACTGTTTTTT. This chain uses TRBV6-6 with TRBJ1-4; D is possibly TRBD1 (6 bases). Trimming stripped 5 bases from V and 6 bases from J, with 13 bases between. The CDR3 has 14 residues. Looked up from germline, CDR1 is MNHNY and CDR2 is SVGAGI (reference sequence).

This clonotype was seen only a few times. CDR3 sequence reads: CASSLTEGFGETQYF. Written as DNA, the CDR3 is TGTGCCAGCAGTTTAACTGAGGGTTTTGGGGAGACCCAGTACTTC. V usage is TRBV12-3 or TRBV12-4 and J usage is TRBJ2-5; D is perhaps TRBD2 (5 bases). V was shortened by 2 bases and J by 5 bases, with 15 bases between the two germline ends. CDR3 length equals 15 residues.

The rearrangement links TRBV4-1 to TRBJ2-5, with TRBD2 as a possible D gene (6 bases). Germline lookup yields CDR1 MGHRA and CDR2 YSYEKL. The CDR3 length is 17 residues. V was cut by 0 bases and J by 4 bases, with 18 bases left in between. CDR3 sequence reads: CASSQEPLRGNGETQYF. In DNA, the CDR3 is TGCGCCAGCAGCCAAGAACCGCTCCGCGGGAACGGAGAGACCCAGTACTTC.

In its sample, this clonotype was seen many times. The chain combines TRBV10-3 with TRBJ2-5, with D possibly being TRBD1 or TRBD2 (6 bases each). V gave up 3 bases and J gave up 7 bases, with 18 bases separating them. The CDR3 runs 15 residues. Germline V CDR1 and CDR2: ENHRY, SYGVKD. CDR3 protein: CAISEDGRGLGTQYF. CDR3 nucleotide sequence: TGTGCCATCAGTGAAGATGGCAGGGGACTTGGGACCCAGTACTTC.

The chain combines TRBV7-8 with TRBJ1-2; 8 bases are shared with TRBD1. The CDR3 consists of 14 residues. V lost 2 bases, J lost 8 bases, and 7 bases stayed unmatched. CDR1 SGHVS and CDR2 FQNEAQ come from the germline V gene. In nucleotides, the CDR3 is TGTGCCAGCAGCTTACGGGACAGGTCGTCGGGCTACACCTTC. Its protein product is CASSLRDRSSGYTF.

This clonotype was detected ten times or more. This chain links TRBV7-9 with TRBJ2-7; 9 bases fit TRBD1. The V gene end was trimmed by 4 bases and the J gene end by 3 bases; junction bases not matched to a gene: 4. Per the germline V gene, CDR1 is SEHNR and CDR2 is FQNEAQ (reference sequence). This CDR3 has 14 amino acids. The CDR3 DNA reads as TGTGCCAGCAGCTCACCGGGACAGGGCTACGAGCAGTACTTC. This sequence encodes CASSSPGQGYEQYF.

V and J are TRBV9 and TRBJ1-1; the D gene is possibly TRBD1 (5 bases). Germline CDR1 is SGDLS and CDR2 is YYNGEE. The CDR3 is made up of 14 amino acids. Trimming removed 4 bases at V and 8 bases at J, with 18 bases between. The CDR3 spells CASSFTGTVHEAFF. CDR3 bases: TGTGCCAGCAGCTTTACCGGGACGGTACACGAAGCTTTCTTT. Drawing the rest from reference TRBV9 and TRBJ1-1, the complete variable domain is DSGVTQTPKHLITATGQRVTLRCSPRSGDLSVYWYQQSLDQGLQFLIQYYNGEERAKGNILERFSAQQFPDLHSELNLSSLELGDSALYFCASSFTGTVHEAFFGQGTRLTVV.

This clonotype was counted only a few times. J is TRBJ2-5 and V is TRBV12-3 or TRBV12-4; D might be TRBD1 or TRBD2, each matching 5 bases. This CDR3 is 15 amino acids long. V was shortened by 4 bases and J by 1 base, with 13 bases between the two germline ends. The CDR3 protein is CASSYRPGTQETQYF. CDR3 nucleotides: TGTGCCAGCAGTTACCGCCCTGGGACCCAAGAGACCCAGTACTTC.

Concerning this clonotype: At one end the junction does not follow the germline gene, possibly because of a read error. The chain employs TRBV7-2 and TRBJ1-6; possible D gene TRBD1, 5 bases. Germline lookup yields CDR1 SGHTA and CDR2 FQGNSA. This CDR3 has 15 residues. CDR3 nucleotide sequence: TGCGCCAGTGGCACCGGGACGCGAGATAATTCACCCCTCCACTTT. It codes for CASGTGTRDNSPLHF. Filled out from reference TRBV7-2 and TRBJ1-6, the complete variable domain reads GAGVSQSPSNKVTEKGKDVELRCDPISGHTALYWYRQSLGQGLEFLIYFQGNSAPDKSGLPSDRFSAERTGGSVSTLTIQRTQQEDSAVYLCASGTGTRDNSPLHFGNGTRLTVT.

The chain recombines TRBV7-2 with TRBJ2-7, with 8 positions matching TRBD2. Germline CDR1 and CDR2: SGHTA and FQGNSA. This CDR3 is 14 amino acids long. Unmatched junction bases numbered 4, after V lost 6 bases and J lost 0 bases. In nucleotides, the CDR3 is TGTGCCAGCAGTCCGACTAGCGACTCCTACGAGCAGTACTTC. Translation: CASSPTSDSYEQYF.

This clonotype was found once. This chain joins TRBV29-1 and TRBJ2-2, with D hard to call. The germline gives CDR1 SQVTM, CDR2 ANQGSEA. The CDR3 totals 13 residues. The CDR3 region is CSVQQVDTGELFF. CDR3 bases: TGCAGTGTTCAGCAAGTTGACACCGGGGAGCTGTTTTTT.

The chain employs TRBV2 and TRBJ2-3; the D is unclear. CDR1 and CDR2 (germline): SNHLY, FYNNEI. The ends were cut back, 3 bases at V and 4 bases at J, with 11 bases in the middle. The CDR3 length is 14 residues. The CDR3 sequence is CASSELGWPDTQYF. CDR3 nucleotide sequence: TGTGCCAGCAGTGAGTTGGGGTGGCCAGATACGCAGTATTTT.

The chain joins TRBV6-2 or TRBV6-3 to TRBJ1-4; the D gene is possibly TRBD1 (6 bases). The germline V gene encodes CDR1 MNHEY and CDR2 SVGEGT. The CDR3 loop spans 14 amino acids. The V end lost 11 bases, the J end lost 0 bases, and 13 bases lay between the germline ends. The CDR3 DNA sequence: TGTGCCTCGGAGGACAGAGCAACTAATGAAAAACTGTTTTTT. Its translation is CASEDRATNEKLFF.

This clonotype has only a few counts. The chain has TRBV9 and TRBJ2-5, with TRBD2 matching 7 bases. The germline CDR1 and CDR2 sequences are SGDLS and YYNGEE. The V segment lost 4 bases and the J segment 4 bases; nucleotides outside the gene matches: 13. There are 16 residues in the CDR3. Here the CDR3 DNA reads TGTGCCAGCAGCCCCATGGGGGGGTACTCAGGAGAGACCCAGTACTTC. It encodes CASSPMGGYSGETQYF.

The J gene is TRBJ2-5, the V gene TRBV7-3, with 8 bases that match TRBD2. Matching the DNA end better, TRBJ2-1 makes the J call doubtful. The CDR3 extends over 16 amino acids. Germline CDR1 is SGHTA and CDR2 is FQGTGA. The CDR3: CASSSDPGLVRNEQFF. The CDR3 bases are TGTGCCAGCAGCTCTGACCCGGGACTAGTTAGGAATGAGCAGTTCTTC.

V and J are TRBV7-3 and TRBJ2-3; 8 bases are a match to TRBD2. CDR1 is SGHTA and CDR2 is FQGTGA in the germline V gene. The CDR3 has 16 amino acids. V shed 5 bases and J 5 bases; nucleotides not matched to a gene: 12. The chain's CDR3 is CASSPGTSVGVDTQYF. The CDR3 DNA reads TGTGCCAGCAGCCCCGGGACTAGTGTCGGGGTAGATACGCAGTATTTT.

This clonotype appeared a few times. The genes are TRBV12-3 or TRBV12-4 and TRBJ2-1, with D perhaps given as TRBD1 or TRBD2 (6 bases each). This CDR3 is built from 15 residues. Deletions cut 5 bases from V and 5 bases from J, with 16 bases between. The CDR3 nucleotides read TGTGCCAGCAGTCCCCTGGGGGGCCCAGACAATGAGCAGTTCTTC. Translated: CASSPLGGPDNEQFF.

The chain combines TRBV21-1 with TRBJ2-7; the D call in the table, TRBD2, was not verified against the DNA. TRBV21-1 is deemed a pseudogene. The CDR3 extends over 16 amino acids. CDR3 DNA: TGTGCCAGCAGCAAAGGACTAGCGGGAGAGCCCTACGAGCAGTACTTC. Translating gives CASSKGLAGEPYEQYF.

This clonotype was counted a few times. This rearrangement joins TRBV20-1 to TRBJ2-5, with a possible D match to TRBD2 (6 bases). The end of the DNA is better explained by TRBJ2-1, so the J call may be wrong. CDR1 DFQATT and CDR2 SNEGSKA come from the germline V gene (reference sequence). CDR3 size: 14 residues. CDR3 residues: CSAHRDSNYNEQFF. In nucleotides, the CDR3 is TGCAGTGCGCACCGGGACTCTAACTACAATGAGCAGTTCTTC.

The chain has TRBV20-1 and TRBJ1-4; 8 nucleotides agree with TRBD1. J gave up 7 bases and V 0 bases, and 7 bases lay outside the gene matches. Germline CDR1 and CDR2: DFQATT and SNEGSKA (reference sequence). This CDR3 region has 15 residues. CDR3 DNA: TGCAGTGCTAGAGATCACCAGGGGGCGGGTGAAAAACTGTTTTTT. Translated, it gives CSARDHQGAGEKLFF.

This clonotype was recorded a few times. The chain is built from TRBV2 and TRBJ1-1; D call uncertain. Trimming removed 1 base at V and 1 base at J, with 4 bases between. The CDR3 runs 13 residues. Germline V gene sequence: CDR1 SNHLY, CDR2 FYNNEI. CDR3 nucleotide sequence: TGTGCCAGCAGTGAAGATGGGAACACTGAAGCTTTCTTT. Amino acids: CASSEDGNTEAFF.

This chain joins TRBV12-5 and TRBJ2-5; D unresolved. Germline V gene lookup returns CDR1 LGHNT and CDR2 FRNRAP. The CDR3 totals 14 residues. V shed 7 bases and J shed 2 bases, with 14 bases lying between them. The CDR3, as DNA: TGTGCTAGTGCCCTATGGACGCTTCAAGAGACCCAGTACTTC. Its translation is CASALWTLQETQYF.

As DNA, the CDR3 is TGTGCCAGCAGCTTAGAAGACAGGGACAATCAGCCCCAGCATTTT. Translating gives CASSLEDRDNQPQHF. The rearrangement links TRBV7-6 to TRBJ1-5, with 7 bases fitting TRBD1. CDR1 and CDR2 (germline): SGHVS, FNYEAQ. The CDR3 spans 15 residues. Trimming took 1 base from V and 3 from J; bases not matched to a gene: 3.

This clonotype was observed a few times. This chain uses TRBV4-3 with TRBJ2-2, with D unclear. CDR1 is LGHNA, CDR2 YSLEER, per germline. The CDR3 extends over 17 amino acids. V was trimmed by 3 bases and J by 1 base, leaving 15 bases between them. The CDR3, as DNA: TGCGCCAGCAGCCAGCCCCTAGGACCAGAGAACACCGGGGAGCTGTTTTTT. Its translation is CASSQPLGPENTGELFF.

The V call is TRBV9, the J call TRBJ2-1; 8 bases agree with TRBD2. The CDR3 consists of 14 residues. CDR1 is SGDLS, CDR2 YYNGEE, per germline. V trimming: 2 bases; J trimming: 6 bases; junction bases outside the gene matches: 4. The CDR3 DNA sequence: TGTGCCAGCAGCGTCCCGGGGGGGCGCAATGAGCAGTTCTTC. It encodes CASSVPGGRNEQFF.

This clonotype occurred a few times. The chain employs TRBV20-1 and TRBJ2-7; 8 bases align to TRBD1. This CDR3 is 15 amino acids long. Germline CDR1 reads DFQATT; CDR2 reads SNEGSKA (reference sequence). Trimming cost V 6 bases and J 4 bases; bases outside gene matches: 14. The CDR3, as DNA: TGCAGTGCAAACAGGCCTCCAGGGGGCGTTTACGAGCAGTACTTC. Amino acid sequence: CSANRPPGGVYEQYF.

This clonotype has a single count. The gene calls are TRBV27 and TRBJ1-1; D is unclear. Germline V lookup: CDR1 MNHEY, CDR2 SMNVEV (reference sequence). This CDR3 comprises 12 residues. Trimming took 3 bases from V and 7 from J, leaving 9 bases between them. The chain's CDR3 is CASSFHTGEAFF. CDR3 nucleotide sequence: TGTGCCAGCAGTTTCCACACCGGTGAAGCTTTCTTT.